This T cell receptor (beta chain) came from a study of blood T cell repertoires in COVID-19. Across the study: COVID-19 samples collected from the United States, Italy and Spain covered acute and convalescent phases.

Deletions cut 1 base from V and 0 bases from J, with 18 bases between. From germline, CDR1 is LNHDA and CDR2 SQIVND (reference sequence). This CDR3 has 18 residues. Generated by immunoSEQ multiplex PCR, the TCRdb table keeps only in-frame clones and is missing some. The sample carries about 200,000 clones, 88% recorded once. What was sequenced was peripheral blood. The chain combines TRBV19 with TRBJ2-5; weak D call: TRBD1 (5 bases). The origin of this receptor is a man between 40 and 49 years old with active or convalescent COVID-19. CDR3 bases: TGTGCCAGTAGTATAGGTAGGGGCCAGGGCTCGTACCAAGAGACCCAGTACTTC. It yields the protein CASSIGRGQGSYQETQYF.